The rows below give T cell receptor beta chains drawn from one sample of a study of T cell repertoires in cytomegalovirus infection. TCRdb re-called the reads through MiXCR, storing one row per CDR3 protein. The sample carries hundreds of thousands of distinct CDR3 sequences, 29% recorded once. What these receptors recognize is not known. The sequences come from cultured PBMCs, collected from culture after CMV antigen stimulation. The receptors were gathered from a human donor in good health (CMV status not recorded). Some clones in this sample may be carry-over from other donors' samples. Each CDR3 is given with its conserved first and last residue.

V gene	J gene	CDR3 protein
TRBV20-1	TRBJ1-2	CSASSGGHYGYTF
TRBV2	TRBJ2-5	CASSGLIAGGRETQYF
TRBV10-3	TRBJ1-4	CAISELGFGDEKLFF
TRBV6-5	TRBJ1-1	CASSYSPTESRLEAFF
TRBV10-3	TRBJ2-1	CAISETGLAGGQNEQFF
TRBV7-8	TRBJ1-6	CASSLRGGQGASSPLHF
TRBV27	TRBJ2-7	CASSFLPPYEQYF
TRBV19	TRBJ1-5	CASSRLYNQPQHF
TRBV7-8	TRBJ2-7	CASTEGLAGVYEQYF
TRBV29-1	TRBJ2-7	CSVEARTGGDEQYF
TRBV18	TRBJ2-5	CASSPGREETQYF
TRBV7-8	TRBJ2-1	CASSSGLAGYNEQFF
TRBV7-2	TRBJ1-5	CASSLDHSSNQPQHF
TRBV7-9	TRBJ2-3	CASTPGGSDTQYF
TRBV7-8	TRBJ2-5	CASSLGHFLGETQYF
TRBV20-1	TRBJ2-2	CSASSAGGRTGELFF
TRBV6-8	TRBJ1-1	CASRTNRALEAFF
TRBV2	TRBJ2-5	CASSGQPGETQYF
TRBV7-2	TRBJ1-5	CASSTGTGEGQPQHF
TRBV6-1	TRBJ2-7	CASSELGTAFYEQYF
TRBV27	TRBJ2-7	CASKGAYEQYF
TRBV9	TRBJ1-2	CASRPAAGKGYTF
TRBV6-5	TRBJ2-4	CATHSLGGDIQYF
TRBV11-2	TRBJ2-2	CASSVRGGEGTGELFF
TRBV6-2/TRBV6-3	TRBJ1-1	CASSPPQNTEAFF
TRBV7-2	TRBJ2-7	CASSLPGGGYEQYF
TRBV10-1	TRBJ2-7	CASSETEGHEQYF
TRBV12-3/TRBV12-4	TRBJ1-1	CASSRTDLEAFF
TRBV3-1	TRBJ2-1	CASSQTRSYNEQFF
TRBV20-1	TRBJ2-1	CSAPGLGVEQFF
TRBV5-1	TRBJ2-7	CASSFGTLNYEQYF
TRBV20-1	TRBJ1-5	CSAREVRKGDNFNQPRHF
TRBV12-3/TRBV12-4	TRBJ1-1	CASTPMGSNTEAFF
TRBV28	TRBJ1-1	CASSFSQGMWTEAFF
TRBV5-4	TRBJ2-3	CASSLGGTEGTDTQYF
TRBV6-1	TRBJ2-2	CASSRDQGIPGELFF
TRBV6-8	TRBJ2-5	CASSNNLEAGKETQYF
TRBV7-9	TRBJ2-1	CASSLGWDRTIEQFF
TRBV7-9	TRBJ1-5	CASSPTGYQPQHF
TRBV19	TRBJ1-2	CASSIGDSGIYGYTF